The 15 T cell receptor beta chains below were found in one sample sequenced in a study of blood T cells in healthy people across ages. For the second PCR, which ran for roughly 6 to 11 cycles, a sample-barcoded 5' primer and a J-beta primer mix were used. TCRdb reanalysed the 5' RACE reads using MiXCR and keeps one entry per CDR3 protein. The repertoire consists of around 670,000 distinct CDR3 sequences, with around 31% occurring once and the leading ten covering around 16%. The sample was blood. These receptors were obtained from a woman over 75 in good health.

The rearrangement uses TRBV7-2 and TRBJ2-4; D uncertain. The assigned J gene may be wrong: the sequence end matches TRBJ2-7 better. The CDR3 has 15 residues. Germline V gene sequence: CDR1 SGHTA, CDR2 FQGNSA. CDR3 loop: CASSLAGSPSYEQYF. DNA of the CDR3: TGTGCCAGCAGCTTAGCGGGCTCTCCCTCCTACGAGCAGTACTTC.

At least ten counts were recorded for this clonotype. The rearrangement links TRBV7-6 to TRBJ2-6, with 11 bases identical to TRBD1. Losses at the gene ends were 2 bases for V and 0 bases for J; bases not matched to a gene: 6. This CDR3 is built from 19 residues. Germline CDR1 reads SGHVS; CDR2 reads FNYEAQ. The CDR3 sequence: CASSLTRTGGTSGANVLTF. CDR3 nucleotide sequence: TGTGCCAGCAGCTTAACCCGGACAGGGGGCACCTCTGGGGCCAACGTCCTGACTTTC.

V is TRBV5-1 and J is TRBJ2-1; no reliable D call. V lost 0 bases and J 5 bases, leaving 9 bases between the germline ends. The CDR3 is made up of 14 amino acids. Germline CDR1 SGHRS, CDR2 YFSETQ. DNA of the CDR3: TGCGCCAGCAGCTTGGCTGGTACCAACAATGAGCAGTTCTTC. Amino acids: CASSLAGTNNEQFF.

The J gene is TRBJ2-5, the V gene TRBV7-2, with 9 positions matching TRBD1. The J call is uncertain, as TRBJ2-7 better fits the DNA end. Germline V gives CDR1 SGHTA, CDR2 FQGNSA. The CDR3 spans 15 residues. CDR3 DNA: TGTGCCAGCAGCTTACGGTCAGGGGACAGGGACGAGCAGTACTTC. Translating gives CASSLRSGDRDEQYF.

Remarks on this clonotype: This clone may be a read error of a much larger clone one base away. This CDR3 fails to terminate in the conserved phenylalanine or tryptophan, so it likely reflects a read error. Here the CDR3 reads CASSLGQAFYEQYI. CDR3 DNA: TGCGCCAGCAGCTTAGGACAGGCGTTCTACGAGCAGTACATC. This chain uses TRBV5-1 with TRBJ2-7; TRBD1 matches 7 bases. Germline CDR1 and CDR2: SGHRS and YFSETQ. The junction had 5 bases not matched to a gene; V was cut back by 2 bases and J by 3 bases. This CDR3 has 14 amino acids.

This clonotype was seen at least ten times. V gene TRBV7-9 combines with J gene TRBJ1-5; D is possibly TRBD1 (6 bases). Germline V gene lookup returns CDR1 SEHNR and CDR2 FQNEAQ (reference sequence). The germline V and J ends were trimmed by 1 base and 3 bases, with 10 bases remaining between them. The CDR3 length is 15 residues. CDR3 sequence (DNA): TGTGCCAGCAGCTTAGATGCAGGGGACAATCAGCCCCAGCATTTT. Its protein product is CASSLDAGDNQPQHF.

This sequence joins TRBV20-1 and TRBJ2-2; D remains ambiguous. The CDR3 is 14 residues long. V lost 1 base and J 4 bases, leaving 10 bases between the germline ends. Germline CDR1 reads DFQATT; CDR2 reads SNEGSKA (reference sequence). CDR3 bases: TGCAGTGCTAGAGTAAAAAGCAGCACCGGGGAGCTGTTTTTT. Translation: CSARVKSSTGELFF.

The rearrangement uses TRBV5-5 and TRBJ2-2, with a possible D match to TRBD2 (5 bases). Germline V gives CDR1 SGHKS, CDR2 YYEKEE (reference sequence). Trimming took 0 bases from V and 6 from J, leaving 6 bases between them. This CDR3 spans 13 amino acids. The CDR3 DNA sequence: TGTGCCAGCAGCTTGGGGGAGCCCGGGGAGCTGTTTTTT. This codes for CASSLGEPGELFF. The entire variable domain, with the rest obtained from reference TRBV5-5 and TRBJ2-2, is as follows: DAGVTQSPTHLIKTRGQQVTLRCSPISGHKSVSWYQQVLGQGPQFIFQYYEKEERGRGNFPDRFSARQFPNYSSELNVNALLLGDSALYLCASSLGEPGELFFGEGSRLTVL.

This clonotype was counted only a few times. The V call is TRBV15, the J call TRBJ1-1, with a possible D match to TRBD1 (6 bases). The CDR3 runs to 14 residues. Per the germline V gene, CDR1 is LNHNV and CDR2 is YYDKDF (reference sequence). Between the trimmed V and J ends, which lost 2 bases and 2 bases, there was a span of 9 bases. The DNA of the CDR3 is TGTGCCACCAGCAGACTACAGGGTAACACTGAAGCTTTCTTT. Amino acids: CATSRLQGNTEAFF.

This clonotype has more than one count but fewer than ten. CDR3 sequence: CASRGLGVRADTQYF. The CDR3 nucleotides read TGTGCCAGCAGAGGCCTCGGGGTGCGAGCAGATACGCAGTATTTT. The gene calls are TRBV12-3 or TRBV12-4 and TRBJ2-3; possible D gene TRBD2, 5 bases. The CDR3 length is 15 residues. V gave up 6 bases and J gave up 4 bases, with 17 bases separating them.

In its sample, this clonotype was seen many times. J is TRBJ2-3 and V is TRBV6-1; D is tentatively TRBD1 or TRBD2 (7 bases each). The V end lost 5 bases, the J end lost 1 base, and 16 bases lay between the germline ends. Looked up from germline, CDR1 is MNHNS and CDR2 is SASEGT. The CDR3 totals 16 residues. CDR3 region: CASSRWGGGGTDTQYF. DNA for the CDR3: TGTGCCAGCAGTAGATGGGGAGGGGGCGGCACAGATACGCAGTATTTT.

This chain connects TRBV28 to TRBJ2-7, with 7 bases aligning to TRBD2. V gave up 11 bases and J gave up 6 bases; unmatched junction bases: 7. The CDR3 is 11 amino acids. Per germline, CDR1 MDHEN and CDR2 SYDVKM. CDR3 nucleotides: TGTGCCGCGGGGGAAGTTCGCGAGCAGTACTTC. Its protein is CAAGEVREQYF.

This chain connects TRBV5-1 to TRBJ1-2; D might be TRBD1 (6 bases). Deletions cut 1 base from V and 7 bases from J, with 20 bases between. Germline V gene lookup returns CDR1 SGHRS and CDR2 YFSETQ. CDR3 length equals 16 residues. Here the CDR3 DNA reads TGCGCCAGCAGCTTGAAGCCCAACAGGGAAGGCTGTGGCTACACCTTC. This sequence encodes CASSLKPNREGCGYTF.

Remarks on this clonotype: A much larger clonotype is one base distant, so this may be a read error. The rearrangement joins TRBV7-9 to TRBJ2-3, with 15 bases matching TRBD2. The CDR3 has 16 amino acids. Germline loops: CDR1 SEHNR, CDR2 FQNEAQ (reference sequence). The CDR3 region is CASSKGLAGGTDAQYF. DNA for the CDR3: TGTGCCAGCAGTAAGGGACTAGCGGGAGGCACAGATGCGCAGTATTTT.

This clonotype has at least ten counts. This sequence joins TRBV4-3 and TRBJ2-5; a weak D match, TRBD1 (6 bases). Germline V gene data show CDR1 as LGHNA and CDR2 as YSLEER. The V and J ends lost 3 bases and 2 bases respectively, with 10 bases between them. The CDR3 sequence is 14 residues long. CDR3 region: CASSQGTYQETQYF. CDR3 DNA: TGCGCCAGCAGCCAGGGGACATATCAAGAGACCCAGTACTTC.